Given below is one TCR beta chain in context. Produced via immunoSEQ multiplex PCR; TCRdb's table is partial and in-frame only. Altogether about 46,000 clones are present, over 70% being singletons, with the ten largest covering roughly 6%. Germline V gives CDR1 SGHTS, CDR2 YDEGEE. V trimming: 3 bases; J trimming: 0 bases; junction bases outside the gene matches: 5. The CDR3 loop spans 17 amino acids. This sample is drawn from a study of blood T cell repertoires in COVID-19. For the study at large: Acute and convalescent COVID-19 samples came from the United States, Italy and Spain.

The sequenced sample was peripheral blood. The source is a woman of 80 years or more with acute or convalescent COVID-19. The chain recombines TRBV5-8 with TRBJ1-4; TRBD1 aligns across 10 bases. CDR3 region: CASSSDRGTSTNEKLFF. The CDR3 DNA sequence: TGTGCCAGCAGCTCGGACAGGGGGACGTCAACTAATGAAAAACTGTTTTTT.